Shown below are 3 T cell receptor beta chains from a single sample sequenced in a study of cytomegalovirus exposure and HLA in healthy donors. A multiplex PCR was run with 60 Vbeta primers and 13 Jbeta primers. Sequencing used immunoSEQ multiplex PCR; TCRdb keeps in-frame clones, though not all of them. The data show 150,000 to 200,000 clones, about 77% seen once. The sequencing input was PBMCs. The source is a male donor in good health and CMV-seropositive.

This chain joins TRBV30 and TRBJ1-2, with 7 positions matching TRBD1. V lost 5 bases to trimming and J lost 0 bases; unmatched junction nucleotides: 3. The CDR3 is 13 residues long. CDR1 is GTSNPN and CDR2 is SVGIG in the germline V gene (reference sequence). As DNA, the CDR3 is TGTGCCTGGGGGGACAGTGCTAACTATGGCTACACCTTC. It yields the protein CAWGDSANYGYTF. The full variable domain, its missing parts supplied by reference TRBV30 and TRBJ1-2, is SQTIHQWPATLVQPVGSPLSLECTVEGTSNPNLYWYRQAAGRGLQLLFYSVGIGQISSEVPQNLSASRPQDRQFILSSKKLLLSDSGFYLCAWGDSANYGYTFGSGTRLTVV.

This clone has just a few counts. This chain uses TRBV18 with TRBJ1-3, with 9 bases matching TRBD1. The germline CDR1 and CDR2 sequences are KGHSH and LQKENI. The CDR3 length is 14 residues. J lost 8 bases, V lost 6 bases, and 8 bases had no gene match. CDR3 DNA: TGTGCCAGCTCTCCGGGACAGGGAACAGACACCATATATTTT. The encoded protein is CASSPGQGTDTIYF.

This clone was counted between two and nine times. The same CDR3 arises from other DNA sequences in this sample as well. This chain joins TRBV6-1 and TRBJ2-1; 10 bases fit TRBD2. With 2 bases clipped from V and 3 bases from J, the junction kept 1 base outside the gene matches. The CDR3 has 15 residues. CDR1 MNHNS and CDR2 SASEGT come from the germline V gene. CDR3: CASSELAGGYNEQFF. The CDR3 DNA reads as TGTGCCAGCAGTGAATTAGCGGGGGGCTACAATGAGCAGTTCTTC.